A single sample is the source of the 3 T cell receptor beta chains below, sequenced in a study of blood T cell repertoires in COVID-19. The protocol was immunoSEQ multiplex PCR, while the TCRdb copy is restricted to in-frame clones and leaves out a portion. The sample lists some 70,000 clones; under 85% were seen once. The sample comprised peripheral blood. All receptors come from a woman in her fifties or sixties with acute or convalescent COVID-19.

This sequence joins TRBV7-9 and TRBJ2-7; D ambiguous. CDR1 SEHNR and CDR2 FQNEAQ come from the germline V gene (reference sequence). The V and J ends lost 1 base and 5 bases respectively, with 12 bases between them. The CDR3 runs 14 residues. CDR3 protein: CASSLGPGAHEQYF. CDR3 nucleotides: TGTGCCAGCAGCTTAGGCCCGGGTGCGCACGAGCAGTACTTC.

The CDR3 loop reads CASSYSISGEAFF. As DNA, the CDR3 is TGTGCCAGCAGTTACTCGATCTCAGGCGAGGCTTTCTTT. V usage is TRBV6-2 or TRBV6-3 and J usage is TRBJ1-1; D unresolved. CDR3 length equals 13 residues. Between the trimmed V and J ends, which lost 0 bases and 11 bases, there was a span of 13 bases. The germline gives CDR1 MNHEY, CDR2 SVGEGT.

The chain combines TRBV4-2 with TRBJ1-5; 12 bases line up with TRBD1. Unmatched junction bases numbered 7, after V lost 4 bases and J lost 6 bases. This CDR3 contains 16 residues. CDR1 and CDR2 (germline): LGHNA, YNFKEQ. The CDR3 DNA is TGTGCCAGCAGCCCGGGACAGGGGGCGCGGAGTCAGCCCCAGCATTTT. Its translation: CASSPGQGARSQPQHF.